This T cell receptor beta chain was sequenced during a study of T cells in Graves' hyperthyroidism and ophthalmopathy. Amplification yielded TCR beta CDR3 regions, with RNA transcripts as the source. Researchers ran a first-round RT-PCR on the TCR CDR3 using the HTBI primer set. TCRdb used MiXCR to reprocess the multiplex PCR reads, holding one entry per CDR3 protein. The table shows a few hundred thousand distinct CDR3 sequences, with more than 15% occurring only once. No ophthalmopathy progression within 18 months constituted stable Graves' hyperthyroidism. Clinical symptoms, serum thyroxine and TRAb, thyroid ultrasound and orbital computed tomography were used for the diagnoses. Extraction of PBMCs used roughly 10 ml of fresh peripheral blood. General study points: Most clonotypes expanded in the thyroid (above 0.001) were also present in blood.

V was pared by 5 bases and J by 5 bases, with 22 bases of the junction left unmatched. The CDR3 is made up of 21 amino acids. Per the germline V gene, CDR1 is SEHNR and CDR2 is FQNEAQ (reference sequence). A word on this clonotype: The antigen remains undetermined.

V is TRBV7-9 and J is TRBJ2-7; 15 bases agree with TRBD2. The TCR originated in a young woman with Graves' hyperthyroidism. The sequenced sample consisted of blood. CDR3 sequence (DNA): TGTGCCAGCAGCCCCAAACCGGGGACTAGCGGGAGGTCCGTCCTGTCCCACGAGCAGTACTTC. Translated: CASSPKPGTSGRSVLSHEQYF.